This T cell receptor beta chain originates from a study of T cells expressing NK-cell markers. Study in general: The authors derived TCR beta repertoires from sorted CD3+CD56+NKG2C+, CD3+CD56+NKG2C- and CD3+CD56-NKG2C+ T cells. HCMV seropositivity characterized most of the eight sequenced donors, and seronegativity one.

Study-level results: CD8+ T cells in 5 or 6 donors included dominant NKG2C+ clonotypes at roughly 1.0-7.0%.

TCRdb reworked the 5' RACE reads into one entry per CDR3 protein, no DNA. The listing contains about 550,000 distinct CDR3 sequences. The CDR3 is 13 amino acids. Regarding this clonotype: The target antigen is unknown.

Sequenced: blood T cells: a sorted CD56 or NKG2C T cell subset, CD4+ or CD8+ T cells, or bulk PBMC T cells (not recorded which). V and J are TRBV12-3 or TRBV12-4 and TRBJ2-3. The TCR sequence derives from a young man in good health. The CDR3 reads CASRGLETDTQYF.